The 20 T cell receptor beta chains listed next were all sequenced from one sample in a study of cytomegalovirus exposure and HLA in healthy donors. Assay used: immunoSEQ multiplex PCR; TCRdb lists only in-frame clones, some missing. This sample has fewer than 150,000 clones, with roughly 88% found just once. Sequences were obtained from PBMCs. Receptors originate from a woman between 18 and 30 years old in good health and CMV-seropositive.

The chain links TRBV10-1 to TRBJ1-1; D unclear. The CDR3 has 12 residues. The V gene's germline CDR1 is WNHNN and CDR2 SYGVQD (reference sequence). V lost 7 bases and J lost 7, with 13 bases in between. CDR3 sequence (DNA): TGCGCCAGCAATGACGGAGGATTTGAAGCTTTCTTT. It is translated as CASNDGGFEAFF.

The chain links TRBV30 to TRBJ1-5; D gene unclear. CDR1 is GTSNPN, CDR2 SVGIG, per germline (reference sequence). Deletions cut 1 base from V and 5 bases from J, with 9 bases between. The CDR3 sequence is 13 residues long. CDR3 amino acids: CAWSDSGDQPQHF. For the CDR3, the DNA is TGTGCCTGGAGTGATTCGGGTGATCAGCCCCAGCATTTT.

The chain combines TRBV6-1 with TRBJ2-7, with TRBD1 identical over 8 bases. The trim removed 4 bases at V and 5 bases at J, leaving 10 bases unmatched. The germline CDR1 and CDR2 sequences are MNHNS and SASEGT. The CDR3 length is 15 residues. As DNA, the CDR3 is TGTGCCAGCAGTGTGCGGACAGGGCTTGGCCACGAGCAGTACTTC. Translated, it gives CASSVRTGLGHEQYF.

The V call is TRBV5-1, the J call TRBJ1-2; D is ambiguous. CDR1 is SGHRS, CDR2 YFSETQ, per germline. CDR3 length: 16 residues. V was cut by 0 bases and J by 4 bases, with 16 bases left in between. CDR3 sequence (DNA): TGCGCCAGCAGCTTGGCTCCGGGGTCCCCCTCCTATGGCTACACCTTC. It is translated as CASSLAPGSPSYGYTF. Based on the CDR3 plus reference TRBV5-1 and TRBJ1-2, the full variable domain is KAGVTQTPRYLIKTRGQQVTLSCSPISGHRSVSWYQQTPGQGLQFLFEYFSETQRNKGNFPGRFSGRQFSNSRSEMNVSTLELGDSALYLCASSLAPGSPSYGYTFGSGTRLTVV.

The V call is TRBV11-2, the J call TRBJ1-2; D gene ambiguous. Germline V gives CDR1 SGHAT, CDR2 FQNNGV. The CDR3 has 16 amino acids. V was trimmed by 5 bases and J by 2 bases, leaving 18 bases between them. CDR3 amino acids: CASSLPGSPGNYGYTF. CDR3 nucleotide sequence: TGTGCCAGCAGCCTCCCCGGGTCGCCCGGGAACTATGGCTACACCTTC.

This clone was detected ten times or more. The rearrangement uses TRBV6-6 and TRBJ1-2; D is possibly TRBD1 (5 bases). Trimming removed 0 bases at V and 5 bases at J, with 10 bases between. This CDR3 contains 14 residues. Germline V CDR1 and CDR2: MNHNY, SVGAGI (reference sequence). The CDR3 DNA follows: TGTGCCAGCAGTTACTCGGGGCAGACGTATGGCTACACCTTC. It codes for CASSYSGQTYGYTF.

The V and J genes are TRBV28 and TRBJ1-2; possible D gene TRBD1, 5 bases. The V end lost 3 bases, the J end lost 6 bases, and 11 bases lay between the germline ends. This CDR3 is 13 amino acids long. Germline V gives CDR1 MDHEN, CDR2 SYDVKM. The CDR3 reads CASSFQGYDGYTF. CDR3 DNA sequence: TGTGCCAGCAGTTTCCAGGGCTACGATGGCTACACCTTC.

This clone was observed a single time. The V gene is TRBV5-6, the J gene TRBJ1-5, with D possibly matching TRBD1 (5 bases). This CDR3 is built from 17 residues. V lost 4 bases and J lost 2, with 19 bases in between. Germline V gives CDR1 SGHDT, CDR2 YYEEEE. CDR3 sequence reads: CASSPGPQGGGNQPQHF. The CDR3 DNA is TGTGCCAGCAGCCCTGGGCCCCAGGGAGGGGGCAATCAGCCCCAGCATTTT.

This chain connects TRBV27 to TRBJ2-4; 7 positions agree with TRBD2. The CDR3 is 15 amino acids. CDR1 MNHEY and CDR2 SMNVEV come from the germline V gene (reference sequence). The trim removed 10 bases at V and 0 bases at J, leaving 9 bases unmatched. CDR3 nucleotide sequence: TGTGCCACCCACAAGCGGGAACTAGCCAAAAACATTCAGTACTTC. This gives the protein CATHKRELAKNIQYF.

The chain is built from TRBV28 and TRBJ1-5, with D possibly TRBD1 on 6 matching bases. V lost 1 base, J lost 15 bases, and 25 bases lay in between. Germline CDR1 MDHEN, CDR2 SYDVKM. The CDR3 consists of 16 residues. The CDR3 loop is CASSLFTGQPIRSGHF. CDR3 DNA sequence: TGTGCCAGCAGTTTATTTACAGGACAGCCCATTAGGTCTGGGCATTTT.

This clone turned up a few times. CDR3 DNA sequence: TGTGCCAGCAGTACTAGCGGAAACATTCAGTACTTC. This translates into CASSTSGNIQYF. The V call is TRBV14, the J call TRBJ2-4, with 8 bases identical to TRBD2. Trimming cost V 6 bases and J 6 bases; bases outside gene matches: 1. Germline V lookup: CDR1 SGHDN, CDR2 FVKESK. The CDR3 contains 12 residues.

V gene TRBV11-2 combines with J gene TRBJ1-2; weak D call: TRBD1 (5 bases). V was shortened by 10 bases and J by 1 base, with 13 bases between the two germline ends. The germline gives CDR1 SGHAT, CDR2 FQNNGV. The length of the CDR3 is 13 residues. CDR3 loop: CAIQGVNNYGYTF. The CDR3 nucleotides read TGTGCCATCCAAGGGGTGAATAACTATGGCTACACCTTC.

The chain joins TRBV19 to TRBJ1-2; tentative D call: TRBD1 (6 bases). Trimming removed 7 bases from V and 7 bases from J, with 19 bases in between. The CDR3 sequence is 14 residues long. Germline V gene data show CDR1 as LNHDA and CDR2 as SQIVND (reference sequence). CDR3 DNA sequence: TGTGCCAGTATCCCAAGGGGGGGAGCTGGTGGCTACACCTTC. It yields the protein CASIPRGGAGGYTF.

The rearrangement uses TRBV6-1 and TRBJ2-7; TRBD1 matches at 10 bases. V lost 4 bases, J lost 1 base, and 16 bases stayed unmatched. CDR3 length: 19 residues. Germline values: CDR1 MNHNS, CDR2 SASEGT. CDR3 nucleotide sequence: TGTGCCAGCAGTGGGCCCCGGGACAGGGGTTCTAGTCGTTCCTACGAGCAGTACTTC. Its translation: CASSGPRDRGSSRSYEQYF.

This chain links TRBV29-1 with TRBJ1-2, with TRBD1 as a possible D gene (6 bases). CDR3 size: 12 residues. The V end was cut by 2 bases, the J end by 8 bases, with 12 bases between. CDR1 is SQVTM, CDR2 ANQGSEA, per germline. CDR3 in amino acids: CSVETGQWGYTF. The CDR3 nucleotides are TGCAGCGTTGAAACAGGACAGTGGGGCTACACCTTC. The complete variable domain, with remaining parts taken from reference TRBV29-1 and TRBJ1-2, reads SAVISQKPSRDICQRGTSLTIQCQVDSQVTMMFWYRQQPGQSLTLIATANQGSEATYESGFVIDKFPISRPNLTFSTLTVSNMSPEDSSIYLCSVETGQWGYTFGSGTRLTVV.

V and J are TRBV4-1 and TRBJ2-5; possible D gene TRBD2, 5 bases. The CDR3 sequence is 13 residues long. Trimming pared 6 bases from V and 5 bases from J, leaving 13 bases between. CDR1 and CDR2 (germline): MGHRA, YSYEKL. As DNA, the CDR3 is TGCGCCAGCAGAGGAGGAGATAAGGAGACCCAGTACTTC. As protein: CASRGGDKETQYF.

This clone was recorded only once. V and J are TRBV30 and TRBJ2-1; 7 bases line up with TRBD2. This CDR3 is 15 amino acids long. V trimming: 3 bases; J trimming: 2 bases; junction bases outside the gene matches: 7. Germline V gives CDR1 GTSNPN, CDR2 SVGIG (reference sequence). DNA for the CDR3: TGTGCCTGGAGCCGGCTTGGGGGGGCCTACAATGAGCAGTTCTTC. It specifies CAWSRLGGAYNEQFF.

The V call is TRBV7-9, the J call TRBJ1-2; D is undetermined. Trimming cost V 4 bases and J 2 bases, with 23 bases left between them. The CDR3 totals 18 residues. Per the germline V gene, CDR1 is SEHNR and CDR2 is FQNEAQ (reference sequence). Here the CDR3 reads CASSSSALKGGGNYGYTF. CDR3 DNA: TGTGCCAGCAGCTCTAGTGCTTTAAAGGGAGGAGGAAACTATGGCTACACCTTC.

V gene TRBV30 combines with J gene TRBJ1-6, with 8 bases fitting TRBD1. Trimming at V came to 0 bases and at J to 7 bases, leaving 2 bases not matched to a gene. Per germline, CDR1 GTSNPN and CDR2 SVGIG (reference sequence). The CDR3 spans 14 residues. The CDR3 DNA follows: TGTGCCTGGAGTGTGGGACAGGTGAATTCACCCCTCCACTTT. Residues: CAWSVGQVNSPLHF.

The chain links TRBV2 to TRBJ2-1; D is undetermined. V dropped 6 bases and J dropped 5 bases, with 5 bases sitting between them. The V gene's germline CDR1 is SNHLY and CDR2 FYNNEI. CDR3 length equals 11 residues. As DNA, the CDR3 is TGTGCCAGCAGAGCAAACAATGAGCAGTTCTTC. Its protein is CASRANNEQFF. The full variable domain, its missing parts supplied by reference TRBV2 and TRBJ2-1, is EPEVTQTPSHQVTQMGQEVILRCVPISNHLYFYWYRQILGQKVEFLVSFYNNEISEKSEIFDDQFSVERPDGSNFTLKIRSTKLEDSAMYFCASRANNEQFFGPGTRLTVL.